The 2 T cell receptor beta chains in this list originate from one sample, sequenced in a study of regulatory T cells in long-lasting Graves disease. Time point noted: newly diagnosed GD, antithyroid drugs for less than 3 months. Scientists built the TCR library using RNA that was extracted from PBMCs. Arm-PCR of CDR3 regions with iRepertoire HTBI primers generated TCR beta libraries. TCRdb called the multiplex PCR reads again in MiXCR, with one record for every CDR3 protein. The data contain approximately 540,000 distinct CDR3 sequences, approximately 12% of them singletons. Separately, the same data were catalogued under a study of T cells in Graves' hyperthyroidism and ophthalmopathy.

This specimen consisted of peripheral blood mononuclear cells (PBMCs), obtained at new diagnosis, from a patient treated with antithyroid drugs. The origin of the receptors is a woman aged 25 to 39 with Graves disease.

This clonotype occurred many times. The chain uses TRBV12-3 or TRBV12-4 and TRBJ2-3, with D possibly TRBD2 on 5 matching bases. Trimming left V 11 bases short and J 1 base short, with 13 bases between. The CDR3 extends over 13 amino acids. CDR3 amino acids: CAGSKRRTDTQYF. The CDR3 DNA reads as TGTGCCGGTTCCAAGCGGCGCACAGATACGCAGTATTTT.

This clonotype was seen many times. The chain couples TRBV20-1 to TRBJ2-2; tentatively, D is TRBD1 (5 bases). The CDR3 is 13 amino acids. CDR1 is DFQATT and CDR2 is SNEGSKA in the germline V gene (reference sequence). Trimming took 1 base from V and 4 from J, leaving 7 bases between them. CDR3 DNA sequence: TGCAGTGCTAGAGGCAGGGCCACCGGGGAGCTGTTTTTT. Translation: CSARGRATGELFF.